This T cell receptor beta chain was sequenced during a study of CD8+ T cells in alopecia areata. General study results and limits: A large proportion of expanded lesional clones were detected persisting in scalp and blood during tofacitinib. Across lesional scalp, and particularly alopecia totalis/universalis, clonality surpassed that of normal scalp.

The treatment was: oral pan-JAK inhibitor, 5-10 mg twice daily. Alopecia areata patients provided lesional scalp punch biopsies and peripheral blood. In this sample, this clone turned up a few times. Its specificity is not known. The germline CDR1 and CDR2 sequences are SGHVS and FNYEAQ. V was pared by 1 base and J by 6 bases, with 10 bases between. The CDR3 totals 13 residues. Reverse transcription of extracted RNA yielded cDNA, which provided the sequencing template. Profiled with immunoSEQ multiplex PCR; TCRdb holds only in-frame clones, not every one. The sample has around 180,000 clones; under 80% are singletons.

The source of this sequence is a human donor with alopecia areata. This chain uses TRBV7-6 with TRBJ2-7; perhaps TRBD1 as D (6 bases). The sample here was CD4+ T cells sorted from blood, taken around week 50, from a patient treated with tofacitinib. The CDR3 bases are TGTGCCAGCAGCTTAGGTGGGGGCGTCGAGCAGTACTTC. Amino acid sequence: CASSLGGGVEQYF.